The TCR beta chain described here comes from a study of blood T cell repertoires in COVID-19. About the research overall: Acute and convalescent COVID-19 samples came from the United States, Italy and Spain. In each case, the material was cDNA or gDNA derived from T cells, B-cell-depleted T cells, or PBMCs.

Authors' methods: Amplification from reference gene primers served as the basis for estimated nucleated cell counts. This table comes from immunoSEQ multiplex PCR, and its TCRdb copy is limited to in-frame clones, with some not included. The DNA gave D and trimming, while V, J and clone size come from that table. The table has 15,000 to 20,000 clones, roughly 87% seen once. Trimming removed 4 bases at V and 5 bases at J, with 11 bases between. CDR1 and CDR2 from the germline V gene are LGHNA and YSLEER. The CDR3 consists of 14 residues. The chain carries TRBV4-3 and TRBJ2-2; D is unresolved. The sample taken for sequencing was peripheral blood. This receptor was taken from a woman between 70 and 85 years old with active COVID-19. CDR3 region: CASSPKSRTGELFF. CDR3 DNA: TGCGCCAGCAGCCCGAAAAGTCGGACCGGGGAGCTGTTTTTT.